This is a list of T cell receptor beta chains from one sample in a study of blood T cell repertoires in COVID-19. TCRdb keeps only in-frame clones here, not all; method: immunoSEQ multiplex PCR. This table holds 150,000 to 200,000 clones, over 75% found once. Specimen: PBMCs or T cells enriched from blood (not recorded which). The receptors originated from a human donor with acute COVID-19. The donor label of this sample is uncertain. Both conserved end residues are part of each CDR3. D genes are given only for firm matches. Part of the rows lack a size; the others show once, few, many or a class for expanded clones.

J | size | D | V | CDR3 | DNA
TRBJ2-6 | NA | NA | TRBV9 | CASSVGVSANVLTF | TGTGCCAGCAGCGTAGGTGTATCGGCCAACGTCCTGACTTTC
TRBJ2-4 | NA | TRBD2 | TRBV18 | CASSPSGTNENIQYF | TGTGCCAGCTCACCATCCGGGACTAATGAAAACATTCAGTACTTC
TRBJ2-1 | NA | TRBD2 | TRBV7-9 | CASSLSTFTSGGVQEQFF | TGTGCCAGCAGCTTATCCACTTTTACTAGCGGGGGGGTACAGGAGCAGTTCTTC
TRBJ1-4 | NA | TRBD1 | TRBV25-1 | CASGRTGREKLFF | TGTGCCAGCGGACGGACAGGGCGAGAAAAACTGTTTTTT
TRBJ1-3 | NA | NA | TRBV9 | CASSVAGITGNTIYF | TGTGCCAGCAGCGTAGCAGGTATCACTGGAAACACCATATATTTT
TRBJ2-4 | NA | NA | TRBV6-2/TRBV6-3 | CASSSLGAEEAKNIQYF | TGTGCCAGCAGCTCTTTAGGGGCCGAAGAAGCCAAAAACATTCAGTACTTC
TRBJ1-4 | few | NA | TRBV7-2 | CASSRTVNEKLFF | TGTGCCAGCAGCCGGACAGTGAATGAAAAACTGTTTTTT
TRBJ1-2 | NA | NA | TRBV6-5 | CASQGFYGYTF | TGTGCCAGCCAGGGTTTCTATGGCTACACCTTC
TRBJ2-2 | once | TRBD2 | TRBV5-4 | CASSLGLAGGTGELFF | TGTGCCAGCAGCTTGGGACTAGCGGGGGGCACCGGGGAGCTGTTTTTT
TRBJ2-7 | once | NA | TRBV7-9 | CASSPQAPRQYF | TGTGCCAGCAGCCCACAGGCCCCTCGGCAGTACTTC
TRBJ2-7 | NA | NA | TRBV18 | CASSPPRGGSYEQYF | TGTGCCAGCTCACCACCGCGGGGCGGCTCCTACGAGCAGTACTTC
TRBJ2-1 | NA | TRBD2 | TRBV5-6 | CASSLDKRGGPDEQFF | TGTGCCAGCAGCTTGGATAAGCGGGGGGGCCCGGATGAGCAGTTCTTC
TRBJ2-1 | few | NA | TRBV15 | CATSRALQLNEQFF | TGTGCCACCAGCAGAGCTTTACAGCTCAATGAGCAGTTCTTC
TRBJ1-2 | NA | NA | TRBV9 | CASSPTGQGWAYGYTF | TGTGCCAGCAGCCCCACCGGGCAGGGATGGGCCTATGGCTACACCTTC
TRBJ2-2 | NA | NA | TRBV5-1 | CASSSPLDGELFF | TGCGCCAGCAGCAGCCCCCTCGACGGGGAGCTGTTTTTT
TRBJ1-1 | few | NA | TRBV7-9 | CASSPSGGQGNTEAFF | TGTGCCAGCAGCCCAAGCGGGGGGCAGGGAAACACTGAAGCTTTCTTT
TRBJ2-3 | NA | NA | TRBV6-5 | CASGKFTGVSDTQYF | TGTGCCAGCGGAAAGTTTACGGGGGTATCAGATACGCAGTATTTT
TRBJ2-3 | NA | TRBD2 | TRBV10-1 | CASSVAGGTDTQYF | TGCGCCAGCAGTGTGGCGGGGGGAACAGATACGCAGTATTTT